Detailed here is one T cell receptor (beta chain). This sample stems from a study of control samples from healthy donors and cancer patients. The CDR3 spans 14 residues. Trimming took off 4 bases at V and 7 bases at J, with 16 bases between the two ends. Germline values: CDR1 GTSNPN, CDR2 SVGIG (reference sequence). Assay: immunoSEQ multiplex PCR; the TCRdb copy retains only in-frame clones and omits some. The data contain roughly 52,000 clones, 90% to 95% of them singletons. This TCR came from a man aged 25-40 years in good health. The specimen was blood. The gene calls are TRBV30 and TRBJ1-4; no definite D call. In nucleotides, the CDR3 is TGTGCCTGGACCCCTACCGGGTGGGGTGAAAAACTGTTTTTT. Its protein product is CAWTPTGWGEKLFF.